This TCR beta chain was identified during a study of blood T cell repertoires in COVID-19. Study summary: Spain, Italy and the United States supplied samples that represented acute and convalescent COVID-19. T cells, B-cell-depleted T cells, or PBMCs supplied cDNA or gDNA.

Generated by immunoSEQ multiplex PCR, the TCRdb table keeps only in-frame clones and is missing some. The sample carries around 170,000 clones, about four fifths recorded once. In terms of age and location, participants ranged from roughly 18 to 90 years and lived in about 25 US areas. Two consecutive negative NP/OP PCR tests, clearance, or resolved symptoms defined Cohort 3 recovery. Germline values: CDR1 SGDLS, CDR2 YYNGEE. The ends were cut back, 1 base at V and 4 bases at J, with 11 bases in the middle. The CDR3 has 14 amino acids. The TCR was taken from a man aged 45 to 65 who had recovered from COVID-19. Sequencing was performed on PBMCs or T cells enriched from blood (not recorded which). This chain uses TRBV9 with TRBJ1-2; tentative D call: TRBD1 (5 bases). The CDR3 DNA reads TGTGCCAGCAGCGTAACGGACACCTCCTATGGCTACACCTTC. It is translated as CASSVTDTSYGYTF.